This TCR beta chain was sequenced in a study of blood T cell repertoires in COVID-19 (dated by TCRdb to the early 2020s). About the full investigation: Samples covering the acute and convalescent phases of COVID-19 were provided by collaborators in the United States, Italy and Spain. Sample metadata almost always included a de-identified subject ID, COVID-19 status, age in years and sex. Deeply sampled blood TCRbeta repertoires from subjects exposed to, actively infected with, or recovered from COVID-19 were included in the dataset. The repertoires were made available in a free public database intended to serve as a resource for research on the immune response to SARS-CoV-2. The prospective study material was composed of cDNA or gDNA derived from T cells, B-cell-depleted T cells, or PBMCs. Samples were obtained from the ongoing ImmuneRACE study (first 160 participants) and from approximately 1,200 subjects provided by 6 global collaborators. HLA class I and class II types, where available, came from metadata supplied by the sample provider rather than from assay-based typing. Paper-wide results and their limitations: The amount of clinical and demographic metadata varied by source and participant and was provided uncurated.

TCRbeta CDR3 regions were amplified from genomic DNA using the immunoSEQ Assay, a bias-controlled multiplex PCR. As for the original processing: Within the assay, amplification of reference gene primers was used to estimate how many nucleated cells each sample contained. Sequence reads were collapsed and filtered to measure the absolute abundance of every unique TCRbeta CDR3 rearrangement. For each sample, productive Simpson clonality was calculated by taking the square root of Simpson's diversity index across productive rearrangements. TCRdb limited this immuneACCESS table to in-frame rearrangements with V and J called. A share of clones is missing; checked studies link under half to unresolved V genes, and the rest is unexplained. The V and J calls and clone size are taken from that table; D and trimming were inferred from the DNA. The sample records about 50,000 clones, more than 80% of which are singletons. The ten biggest clones cover almost 6.5% of the sample.

Whole blood was collected in K2EDTA tubes by collaborating institutions according to the institutions' own protocols. For TCRbeta analysis, collaborators shipped samples as frozen whole blood, isolated PBMCs, or DNA extracted from either of those sample types. CDR1 and CDR2, looked up from the germline V gene, are SNHLY and FYNNEI. The CDR3, from cysteine to phenylalanine, totals 12 residues. Only CDR3 DNA remains: 36 bases, in frame from the first base. V and J are truncated by 8 bases and 7 bases respectively, leaving an intervening sequence of 14 bases. Regarding this clone: The antigen it binds to is not known. Per-base quality was not reported, and no clone a single base away is much larger than it.

Sequenced input: peripheral blood. The V gene is TRBV2 and the J gene is TRBJ1-2, with a weak D call of TRBD1 (5 bases match). The sequence derives from a man aged 55 to 69 with acute or convalescent COVID-19. Read as DNA, the sequence is TGTGCCAGCGATCACAGGCTCTTTGGCTACACCTTC. This gives the protein CASDHRLFGYTF.